This is a list of T cell receptor beta chains from one sample in a study of blood T cell repertoires in COVID-19. Method: immunoSEQ multiplex PCR; TCRdb's copy keeps in-frame clones and lacks some. The repertoire holds roughly 220,000 clones, with around 84% as singletons. What was sequenced was peripheral blood. The source is a man aged 55 to 70 with acute or convalescent COVID-19. Each CDR3 is given with its conserved first and last residue. Fields, in order: V gene, D gene, J gene, clone size, CDR3 DNA, CDR3 protein. D genes are given only for firm matches. Expanded clones get a size class; other rows say once, few or many, or leave the size out.

TRBV9	-	TRBJ1-4	-	TGTGCCAGCAAGCGTGGTACGGGCGGGGGAGCTAATGAAAAACTGTTTTTT	CASKRGTGGGANEKLFF
TRBV5-6	TRBD1	TRBJ2-7	-	TGTGCCAGCAGCTTGCCCCGGGACAGCCTCTCCTACGAGCAGTACTTC	CASSLPRDSLSYEQYF
TRBV12-5	-	TRBJ2-5	-	TGTGCTAGTGGAAGGGGCCAGGGGACCCAGTACTTC	CASGRGQGTQYF
TRBV28	TRBD1	TRBJ1-2	-	TGTGCCAGCAGTGTAAGACAGGGAGGCTACACCTTC	CASSVRQGGYTF
TRBV18	-	TRBJ2-7	-	TGTGCCAGCTCACCGTACCCCGGGATAGGCTCCTACGAGCAGTACTTC	CASSPYPGIGSYEQYF
TRBV19	-	TRBJ1-4	-	TGTGCCAGTATGGGGGACATAAATGAAAAACTGTTTTTT	CASMGDINEKLFF
TRBV11-2	TRBD2	TRBJ2-5	once	TGTGCCAGCAGCTGGGGAGCTAGCGGGGGCCTTCAAGAGACCCAGTACTTC	CASSWGASGGLQETQYF
TRBV7-3	TRBD2	TRBJ2-2	-	TGTGCCAGCAGCTTACCCGGACTAGCGAACACCGGGGAGCTGTTTTTT	CASSLPGLANTGELFF
TRBV10-3	TRBD1	TRBJ1-2	-	TGTGCCATCAGAGACACGGGACAGGGTAACGGCTACACCTTC	CAIRDTGQGNGYTF
TRBV19	TRBD1	TRBJ1-1	-	TGTGCCAGTAGTATTGGGACAGGGTCTCCGGTGAACACTGAAGCTTTCTTT	CASSIGTGSPVNTEAFF
TRBV3-1/TRBV3-2	-	TRBJ1-3	few	TGTGCCAGCAGCCACTCAGGGAAACCTGGAAACACCATATATTTT	CASSHSGKPGNTIYF
TRBV11-2	TRBD1	TRBJ1-1	-	TGTGCCAGCAGACCAAGCTGGACAGGGTCGAACACTGAAGCTTTCTTT	CASRPSWTGSNTEAFF
TRBV6-5	-	TRBJ2-1	-	TGTGCCAGCAGAAGGTCACGGGGCTCCTACAATGAGCAGTTCTTC	CASRRSRGSYNEQFF
TRBV5-4	TRBD2	TRBJ2-3	-	TGTGCCAGCCTACGCGGGACTAACACAGATACGCAGTATTTT	CASLRGTNTDTQYF
TRBV18	TRBD2	TRBJ2-3	once	TGTGCCAGCTCACCGGGGGGGCTAGCGGGGTCGAATACGCAGTATTTT	CASSPGGLAGSNTQYF
TRBV29-1	-	TRBJ2-1	once	TGCAGCGACAGATTCTCCTACAATGAGCAGTTCTTC	CSDRFSYNEQFF
TRBV18	-	TRBJ2-1	-	TGTGCCAGTGTAAGCCAGGGGGGCTCCTACAATGAGCAGTTCTTC	CASVSQGGSYNEQFF
TRBV5-1	TRBD1	TRBJ1-4	-	TGCGCCAGCAGCTTACAGGGGCCCACCGGGGAAAAACTGTTTTTT	CASSLQGPTGEKLFF
TRBV6-2/TRBV6-3	-	TRBJ1-2	-	TGTGCCAGCAGCGACCAACCGGGCCGAGGGGGTCGGGGCTATGGCTACACCTTC	CASSDQPGRGGRGYGYTF
TRBV7-2	-	TRBJ2-7	-	TGTGCCAGCAGCCAGGGGGGACAGAGAGCCTACGAGCAGTACTTC	CASSQGGQRAYEQYF
TRBV16	TRBD1	TRBJ2-7	-	TGTGCCAGCAGCCCGACGACAGGGGCCCCCTACGAGCAGTACTTC	CASSPTTGAPYEQYF
TRBV7-3	-	TRBJ1-3	-	TGTGCCAGCAGCGCAGACACAGGGTCTGGAAACACCATATATTTT	CASSADTGSGNTIYF
TRBV5-6	TRBD2	TRBJ2-1	-	TGTGCCAGCAGCAGACTAGCGGGGGATAAGAATGAGCAGTTCTTC	CASSRLAGDKNEQFF
TRBV6-6	TRBD1	TRBJ2-7	-	TGTGCCAGCAGTACCTTCGGGACAGGGGCGGCCTACGAGCAGTACTTC	CASSTFGTGAAYEQYF